A few counts support the clone carrying this TCR beta chain. Antigen unknown. This sample includes further DNA sequences coding for the same CDR3. The data were taken from a study of shared clonotypes between healthy human individuals. Turning to the study itself: Researchers assigned three CD4 naive, three CD4 memory, two CD8 naive and one CD8 memory plate to each donor.

Measured with immunoSEQ multiplex PCR; TCRdb has only the in-frame clones, and not every one. Here the sample spans 2,500,000 or so clones, over 85% being singletons. V gave up 3 bases and J gave up 1 base, with 10 bases separating them. CDR1 SGHRS and CDR2 YFSETQ come from the germline V gene. The CDR3 runs 14 residues. Study-level findings and limits: Blood was the only sampled material, and tissue repertoires likely differ. Rarefaction revealed incomplete sorted-subset sequencing despite large depth.

This chain links TRBV5-1 with TRBJ1-1; D is perhaps TRBD1 (6 bases). The specimen was naive CD4+ T cells from PBMCs. Subset defined: CD45RA+ positively selected. This receptor was obtained from a man in his late teens or twenties in good health. Some clones in this sample may be carry-over from other donors' samples. Written as DNA, the CDR3 is TGCGCCAGCAGCTCGACAGGACCGAACACTGAAGCTTTCTTT. The encoded protein is CASSSTGPNTEAFF.